This passage covers 21 T cell receptor beta chains from one sample sequenced in a study of cytomegalovirus exposure and HLA in healthy donors. Repertoires were generated with immunoSEQ multiplex PCR, while TCRdb's copy carries only in-frame clones and drops some. The table has about 360,000 clones, around 86% seen once. The sample was PBMCs. The receptor set was obtained from a young woman in good health and CMV-seronegative.

This clone has more than one count but fewer than ten. V gene TRBV28 combines with J gene TRBJ2-7; 9 bases agree with TRBD1. This CDR3 is built from 14 residues. The ends lost 5 bases at V and 0 bases at J; junction bases unmatched: 2. Germline V gene sequence: CDR1 MDHEN, CDR2 SYDVKM. The CDR3 here is CASSHRGLSYEQYF. CDR3 coding DNA: TGTGCCAGCAGTCACAGGGGGCTCTCCTACGAGCAGTACTTC.

This clone came up a few times. The J gene is TRBJ2-7, the V gene TRBV27, with 11 positions matching TRBD1. CDR1 is MNHEY, CDR2 SMNVEV, per germline (reference sequence). V was clipped by 5 bases and J by 6 bases; unmatched bases: 9. The CDR3 is 15 amino acids. The CDR3 coding sequence is TGTGCCAGCAGTCCGGACAGGGGGCCGTATGGCGAGCAGTACTTC. Translated, it gives CASSPDRGPYGEQYF.

There are a few counts of this clone. The chain is built from TRBV28 and TRBJ1-3; no clear D. The CDR3 totals 13 residues. Germline CDR1 and CDR2: MDHEN and SYDVKM. The V end was cut by 3 bases, the J end by 0 bases, with 3 bases between. The CDR3 loop is CASSLYSGNTIYF. The DNA for the CDR3 is TGTGCCAGCAGTTTGTACTCTGGAAACACCATATATTTT.

The V gene is TRBV2, the J gene TRBJ1-4; 8 positions match TRBD1. CDR3 length equals 14 residues. With 6 bases clipped from V and 7 bases from J, the junction kept 7 bases outside the gene matches. CDR1 and CDR2 (germline): SNHLY, FYNNEI. The CDR3 loop reads CASRGQEWREKLFF. The CDR3 DNA reads as TGTGCCAGCAGGGGACAGGAGTGGCGTGAAAAACTGTTTTTT.

J is TRBJ1-2 and V is TRBV28, with D unresolved. Trimming left V 2 bases short and J 8 bases short, with 15 bases between. CDR1 MDHEN and CDR2 SYDVKM come from the germline V gene. There are 14 residues in the CDR3. The CDR3 nucleotides are TGTGCCAGCAGTTTAATCAACCTCTTTCGGGGCTACACCTTC. The encoded protein is CASSLINLFRGYTF.

The chain uses TRBV5-1 and TRBJ1-1; the D gene is possibly TRBD1 (5 bases). The CDR3 totals 16 residues. V gave up 4 bases and J gave up 0 bases, with 16 bases separating them. Germline V gene sequence: CDR1 SGHRS, CDR2 YFSETQ. The CDR3: CASSADSGGVNTEAFF. The CDR3 region has the DNA TGCGCCAGCAGCGCCGACTCCGGGGGTGTGAACACTGAAGCTTTCTTT.

V and J are TRBV2 and TRBJ2-4; possibly TRBD1 for D (6 bases). V was clipped by 7 bases and J by 2 bases, with 21 bases between them. The V gene's germline CDR1 is SNHLY and CDR2 FYNNEI. The CDR3 has 17 amino acids. The CDR3 DNA is TGTGCCAGCACCGATATACAGGGCGTGGGGCCCAAAAACATTCAGTACTTC. Its translation: CASTDIQGVGPKNIQYF.

The chain joins TRBV11-1 to TRBJ2-7, with D maybe TRBD2 (6 bases). The ends were cut back, 1 base at V and 3 bases at J, with 13 bases in the middle. The CDR3 runs to 15 residues. The germline V gene has CDR1 SGHAT and CDR2 FQDESV (reference sequence). The CDR3 DNA follows: TGTGCCAGCAGCTTAGGGGGAGGAGGGTACTACGAGCAGTACTTC. As protein: CASSLGGGGYYEQYF.

CDR3 DNA sequence: TGCGCCAGCAGCTTCGACAGCACCTACGAGCAGTACTTC. Translation gives CASSFDSTYEQYF. The chain recombines TRBV5-1 with TRBJ2-7, with D tentatively TRBD1 (5 bases). This CDR3 has 13 amino acids. CDR1 and CDR2 from the germline V gene are SGHRS and YFSETQ. The V end lost 2 bases, the J end lost 2 bases, and 8 bases lay between the germline ends.

The chain carries TRBV6-5 and TRBJ2-2; TRBD2 might be the D (5 bases). Germline-derived CDR1 and CDR2 are MNHEY and SVGAGI. CDR3 size: 13 residues. The V and J ends lost 2 bases and 8 bases respectively, with 9 bases between them. The CDR3 here is CASSYHGEGELFF. The CDR3, as DNA: TGTGCCAGCAGTTACCACGGGGAGGGGGAGCTGTTTTTT.

V usage is TRBV7-8 and J usage is TRBJ2-5; 9 bases fit TRBD1. Germline CDR1 and CDR2: SGHVS and FQNEAQ. This CDR3 has 13 residues. J lost 5 bases, V lost 5 bases, and 3 bases had no gene match. The CDR3 DNA sequence: TGTGCCAGCAGCGGGACAGGGAGGGAGACCCAGTACTTC. It specifies CASSGTGRETQYF. The full variable domain, its missing parts supplied by reference TRBV7-8 and TRBJ2-5, is GAGVSQSPRYKVAKRGQDVALRCDPISGHVSLFWYQQALGQGPEFLTYFQNEAQLDKSGLPSDRFFAERPEGSVSTLKIQRTQQEDSAVYLCASSGTGRETQYFGPGTRLLVL.

The chain uses TRBV5-6 and TRBJ2-5, with 8 bases that match TRBD1. CDR1 and CDR2 from the germline V gene are SGHDT and YYEEEE. The CDR3 is 14 amino acids. V lost 3 bases, J lost 7 bases, and 8 bases stayed unmatched. The CDR3 region has the DNA TGTGCCAGCAGCTCCGGACAGGGAATTTGGACCCAGTACTTC. This codes for CASSSGQGIWTQYF.

The chain combines TRBV29-1 with TRBJ1-1; D remains ambiguous. Trimming removed 7 bases at V and 7 bases at J, with 13 bases between. This CDR3 region has 11 residues. From germline, CDR1 is SQVTM and CDR2 ANQGSEA. CDR3 sequence: CSANPPGEAFF. The DNA of the CDR3 is TGCAGCGCCAACCCCCCGGGTGAAGCTTTCTTT.

This sequence joins TRBV29-1 and TRBJ1-1; 8 bases agree with TRBD1. Germline loops: CDR1 SQVTM, CDR2 ANQGSEA. Trimming at V came to 4 bases and at J to 0 bases, leaving 7 bases not matched to a gene. CDR3 size: 15 residues. The CDR3 is CSVGYRGSMNTEAFF. CDR3 DNA sequence: TGCAGCGTTGGCTACAGGGGGTCTATGAACACTGAAGCTTTCTTT.

This clone occurred a few times. V usage is TRBV9 and J usage is TRBJ2-7; maybe TRBD1 (5 bases). Trimming cost V 0 bases and J 7 bases, with 14 bases left between them. CDR3 length: 14 amino acids. Per the germline V gene, CDR1 is SGDLS and CDR2 is YYNGEE. CDR3 residues: CASSVELRAGEQYF. CDR3 DNA sequence: TGTGCCAGCAGCGTAGAACTACGCGCAGGGGAGCAGTACTTC. The entire variable domain, with the rest obtained from reference TRBV9 and TRBJ2-7, is as follows: DSGVTQTPKHLITATGQRVTLRCSPRSGDLSVYWYQQSLDQGLQFLIQYYNGEERAKGNILERFSAQQFPDLHSELNLSSLELGDSALYFCASSVELRAGEQYFGPGTRLTVT.

The V gene is TRBV28, the J gene TRBJ2-7; 7 bases are a match to TRBD2. Germline V CDR1 and CDR2: MDHEN, SYDVKM. V was clipped by 1 base and J by 3 bases; unmatched bases: 6. The CDR3 sequence is 15 residues long. CDR3 DNA sequence: TGTGCCAGCAGTTTATCCGCTAGCGGTTACTACGAGCAGTACTTC. Its translation: CASSLSASGYYEQYF. The complete variable domain, with remaining parts taken from reference TRBV28 and TRBJ2-7, reads DVKVTQSSRYLVKRTGEKVFLECVQDMDHENMFWYRQDPGLGLRLIYFSYDVKMKEKGDIPEGYSVSREKKERFSLILESASTNQTSMYLCASSLSASGYYEQYFGPGTRLTVT.

This chain connects TRBV6-5 to TRBJ1-1; 7 bases line up with TRBD1. V lost 4 bases, J lost 4 bases, and 3 bases stayed unmatched. The germline CDR1 and CDR2 sequences are MNHEY and SVGAGI. This CDR3 is 13 amino acids long. The CDR3 DNA reads as TGTGCCAGCAGTTTACAGGGGAGCACTGAAGCTTTCTTT. The encoded protein is CASSLQGSTEAFF.

This chain uses TRBV27 with TRBJ2-7; perhaps TRBD1 as D (5 bases). In germline, CDR1 is MNHEY, CDR2 SMNVEV (reference sequence). The CDR3 totals 16 residues. V was trimmed by 6 bases and J by 3 bases, leaving 21 bases between them. The CDR3 DNA sequence: TGTGCCAGCAGCTCTCTTCTAACAGGATTAAACTACGAGCAGTACTTC. It encodes CASSSLLTGLNYEQYF.

V and J are TRBV19 and TRBJ1-1; possible D gene TRBD1, 5 bases. The CDR3 covers 16 residues. Germline-derived CDR1 and CDR2 are LNHDA and SQIVND (reference sequence). Trimming shortened V by 4 bases and J by 3 bases, and 18 bases separated the two germline ends. The CDR3 sequence: CASSTRPSIRDTEAFF. The CDR3 DNA follows: TGTGCCAGTAGTACACGCCCGTCGATCAGGGACACTGAAGCTTTCTTT. Looking up the rest from reference TRBV19 and TRBJ1-1 gives the full variable domain: DGGITQSPKYLFRKEGQNVTLSCEQNLNHDAMYWYRQDPGQGLRLIYYSQIVNDFQKGDIAEGYSVSREKKESFPLTVTSAQKNPTAFYLCASSTRPSIRDTEAFFGQGTRLTVV.

V usage is TRBV11-2 and J usage is TRBJ1-5; D ambiguous. The CDR3 runs to 13 residues. V was cut by 6 bases and J by 11 bases, with 17 bases left in between. Germline lookup yields CDR1 SGHAT and CDR2 FQNNGV. In nucleotides, the CDR3 is TGTGCCAGCAGTCGAGACCAGGATGCCGCCCAGCATTTT. It codes for CASSRDQDAAQHF. The whole variable domain, remainder taken from reference TRBV11-2 and TRBJ1-5, is EAGVAQSPRYKIIEKRQSVAFWCNPISGHATLYWYQQILGQGPKLLIQFQNNGVVDDSQLPKDRFSAERLKGVDSTLKIQPAKLEDSAVYLCASSRDQDAAQHFGDGTRLSIL.

This chain connects TRBV2 to TRBJ2-4, with a weak D call TRBD1 (6 bases). The CDR3 sequence is 13 residues long. CDR1 is SNHLY and CDR2 is FYNNEI in the germline V gene. The V end lost 5 bases, the J end lost 14 bases, and 19 bases lay between the germline ends. The CDR3 DNA follows: TGTGCCAGCAGTTACATCCAAGGGCCAGGGGAGTACTTC. This translates into CASSYIQGPGEYF.